These 19 T cell receptor beta chains share one sample of origin, sequenced in a study of blood T cell repertoires in COVID-19. Libraries were prepared by immunoSEQ multiplex PCR; TCRdb keeps only in-frame clonotypes and omits some of them. The sample holds approximately 200,000 clones; 84% are singletons and the top ten take about 8.3%. Sequencing was carried out using peripheral blood. These receptors all stem from a woman aged 80 or over with COVID-19, enrolled during active disease.

The V gene is TRBV14, the J gene TRBJ1-2, with TRBD1 matching 7 bases. The CDR3 loop spans 15 amino acids. V was clipped by 0 bases and J by 8 bases; unmatched bases: 9. Germline assignment: CDR1 SGHDN and CDR2 FVKESK. The CDR3 loop is CASSQDVVRGLGYTF. Here the CDR3 DNA reads TGTGCCAGCAGCCAAGATGTGGTGAGGGGGCTCGGCTACACCTTC.

The rearrangement links TRBV28 to TRBJ2-5, with D perhaps TRBD2 (5 bases). Matching the DNA end better, TRBJ2-7 makes the J call doubtful. In germline, CDR1 is MDHEN, CDR2 SYDVKM. The CDR3 covers 15 residues. Here the CDR3 reads CASSFPDSSSYEQYF. The CDR3 DNA sequence: TGTGCCAGCAGTTTCCCGGACTCATCCTCCTACGAGCAGTACTTC.

The CDR3 sequence: CASSPSPGDYNEQFF. The CDR3 DNA is TGCGCCAGCAGCCCCTCGCCGGGGGACTACAATGAGCAGTTCTTC. The V gene is TRBV5-1, the J gene TRBJ2-1, with D possibly TRBD2 on 6 matching bases. CDR3 length equals 15 residues. The germline V gene encodes CDR1 SGHRS and CDR2 YFSETQ. Deletions cut 4 bases from V and 3 bases from J, with 14 bases between.

The rearrangement links TRBV28 to TRBJ2-7; 8 nucleotides line up with TRBD1. This CDR3 region has 12 residues. Looked up from germline, CDR1 is MDHEN and CDR2 is SYDVKM. V was clipped by 7 bases and J by 6 bases; unmatched bases: 5. The CDR3, as DNA: TGTGCCAGCACGGGACAGGTGGCCGAGCAGTACTTC. Amino acid sequence: CASTGQVAEQYF.

This clone was seen a few times. This chain connects TRBV19 to TRBJ1-5; 7 positions match TRBD1. V trimming: 5 bases; J trimming: 3 bases; junction bases outside the gene matches: 7. Germline lookup yields CDR1 LNHDA and CDR2 SQIVND (reference sequence). The CDR3 consists of 15 residues. In DNA form, the CDR3 reads TGTGCCAGTAGTGGTCCCGACAGGGCCAATCAGCCCCAGCATTTT. Amino acids: CASSGPDRANQPQHF. Looking up the rest from reference TRBV19 and TRBJ1-5 gives the full variable domain: DGGITQSPKYLFRKEGQNVTLSCEQNLNHDAMYWYRQDPGQGLRLIYYSQIVNDFQKGDIAEGYSVSREKKESFPLTVTSAQKNPTAFYLCASSGPDRANQPQHFGDGTRLSIL.

The chain combines TRBV19 with TRBJ2-7; 8 bases map to TRBD1. The CDR3 loop spans 14 amino acids. CDR1 is LNHDA and CDR2 is SQIVND in the germline V gene (reference sequence). V was pared by 6 bases and J by 2 bases, with 6 bases of the junction left unmatched. The CDR3 DNA sequence: TGTGCCAGTAGATCCGGGACAGGAGCCTACGAGCAGTACTTC. It codes for CASRSGTGAYEQYF.

The V and J genes are TRBV10-3 and TRBJ2-2; possibly TRBD1 for D (5 bases). Deletions cut 10 bases from V and 4 bases from J, with 13 bases between. The CDR3 is made up of 13 amino acids. Germline CDR1 reads ENHRY; CDR2 reads SYGVKD. The CDR3 DNA reads as TGTGCCACGGGTGTTAGGGGCACCGGGGAGCTGTTTTTT. Translated: CATGVRGTGELFF.

The gene calls are TRBV12-3 or TRBV12-4 and TRBJ1-5, with 7 positions matching TRBD1. The CDR3 totals 13 residues. V was pared by 6 bases and J by 4 bases, with 3 bases of the junction left unmatched. The chain's CDR3 is CASRATGNQPQHF. CDR3 DNA: TGTGCCAGCAGGGCGACAGGGAATCAGCCCCAGCATTTT.

This chain links TRBV5-1 with TRBJ1-1, with D unclear. Germline lookup yields CDR1 SGHRS and CDR2 YFSETQ. The CDR3 covers 16 residues. V shed 4 bases and J shed 1 base, with 17 bases lying between them. CDR3 loop: CASSPWERPTNTEAFF. The CDR3, as DNA: TGCGCCAGCAGCCCCTGGGAGCGACCTACGAACACTGAAGCTTTCTTT.

The chain joins TRBV9 to TRBJ2-1, with a possible D match to TRBD2 (5 bases). Germline values: CDR1 SGDLS, CDR2 YYNGEE. This CDR3 has 14 residues. V lost 2 bases, J lost 5 bases, and 11 bases lay in between. CDR3 bases: TGTGCCAGCAGCGTCTCGGGAAGGCACAATGAGCAGTTCTTC. The encoded protein is CASSVSGRHNEQFF.

The V gene is TRBV11-2, the J gene TRBJ2-5; 7 bases match TRBD2. CDR1 SGHAT and CDR2 FQNNGV come from the germline V gene. V shed 3 bases, J shed 2 bases, and the junction held 0 bases outside the gene matches. This CDR3 is 13 amino acids long. CDR3 amino acids: CASSFGGQETQYF. In DNA, the CDR3 is TGTGCCAGCAGCTTCGGGGGGCAAGAGACCCAGTACTTC. The variable domain in full, completed from reference TRBV11-2 and TRBJ2-5, reads EAGVAQSPRYKIIEKRQSVAFWCNPISGHATLYWYQQILGQGPKLLIQFQNNGVVDDSQLPKDRFSAERLKGVDSTLKIQPAKLEDSAVYLCASSFGGQETQYFGPGTRLLVL.

The V call is TRBV2, the J call TRBJ1-5; 10 nucleotides line up with TRBD1. J lost 5 bases, V lost 6 bases, and 10 bases had no gene match. The germline V gene has CDR1 SNHLY and CDR2 FYNNEI. The CDR3 consists of 16 residues. The CDR3 region is CASSPGGQGKDQPQHF. The CDR3 bases are TGTGCCAGCAGCCCTGGGGGACAGGGGAAGGATCAGCCCCAGCATTTT.

V and J are TRBV4-1 and TRBJ2-5; TRBD2 matches at 11 bases. The V segment lost 1 base and the J segment 1 base; nucleotides outside the gene matches: 2. The CDR3 is 16 residues long. Germline V gene lookup returns CDR1 MGHRA and CDR2 YSYEKL. CDR3 DNA: TGCGCCAGCAGCCAAGCCGGACTAGCGGGCCAAGAGACCCAGTACTTC. Protein product: CASSQAGLAGQETQYF.

The V call is TRBV20-1, the J call TRBJ2-3, with TRBD2 identical over 8 bases. Per the germline V gene, CDR1 is DFQATT and CDR2 is SNEGSKA (reference sequence). V dropped 3 bases and J dropped 3; count of bases not matched to a gene: 8. CDR3 length: 15 amino acids. This chain's CDR3 is CSASLGGTRTDTQYF. The CDR3 nucleotides read TGCAGTGCTAGTCTAGGGGGGACTAGGACAGATACGCAGTATTTT.

This clone has only a few counts. The chain is built from TRBV10-1 and TRBJ2-7, with 9 bases aligning to TRBD2. CDR3 size: 16 residues. Germline V gene data show CDR1 as WNHNN and CDR2 as SYGVQD (reference sequence). V gave up 6 bases and J gave up 9 bases; unmatched junction bases: 18. DNA of the CDR3: TGCGCCAGCAGCCCGGAGTGCGGGAGGGCACCCTTAGGGCAGTACTTC. Its protein product is CASSPECGRAPLGQYF.

The V and J genes are TRBV5-8 and TRBJ1-3; D remains unclear. This CDR3 region has 14 residues. Looked up from germline, CDR1 is SGHTS and CDR2 is YDEGEE. Trimming removed 2 bases from V and 3 bases from J, with 9 bases in between. DNA of the CDR3: TGTGCCAGCAGCTTCGCAGGTTTTGGAAACACCATATATTTT. Translating it yields CASSFAGFGNTIYF.

The rearrangement links TRBV27 to TRBJ1-2; a possible D gene is TRBD1 (6 bases). This CDR3 is built from 15 residues. Germline-derived CDR1 and CDR2 are MNHEY and SMNVEV (reference sequence). V shed 5 bases and J shed 0 bases, with 13 bases lying between them. The CDR3 DNA is TGTGCCAGCAGTCGAGGGGGGGGCGCTAACTATGGCTACACCTTC. Encoded protein: CASSRGGGANYGYTF.

The rearrangement joins TRBV10-3 to TRBJ2-5; 8 bases are shared with TRBD1. Germline loops: CDR1 ENHRY, CDR2 SYGVKD. With V trimmed by 4 bases and J by 2 bases, 3 bases remained unmatched. The CDR3 totals 14 residues. CDR3 loop: CAISGNRGQETQYF. CDR3 nucleotide sequence: TGTGCCATCAGTGGGAACAGGGGGCAAGAGACCCAGTACTTC.

The table lists this clone with a few counts. J is TRBJ2-1 and V is TRBV2; 14 bases line up with TRBD2. Germline values: CDR1 SNHLY, CDR2 FYNNEI. This CDR3 contains 15 residues. Germline trimming cut 6 bases from V and 9 bases from J; bases unmatched to any gene: 7. The CDR3 here is CASRGTSGSWSEQFF. The CDR3 DNA follows: TGTGCCAGCAGGGGGACTAGCGGGAGCTGGAGTGAGCAGTTCTTC.